The rows below give T cell receptor beta chains drawn from one sample of a study of blood T cell repertoires in COVID-19. The protocol was immunoSEQ multiplex PCR, while the TCRdb copy is restricted to in-frame clones and leaves out a portion. The table has about 81,000 clones, about 84% seen once. Sequenced sample: peripheral blood. The receptors were gathered from a human donor in a cohort sampled during active COVID-19. Both conserved end residues are part of each CDR3. Size is omitted from some rows. Given values are once, few, many or a class for expanded clones.

>TRBJ1-2|once|TRBV7-8
CASSRGGPTYGYTF
>TRBJ1-1|.|TRBV3-1/TRBV3-2
CASSRRQGANTEAFF
>TRBJ2-2|.|TRBV9
CASSDRGLRNTGELFF
>TRBJ2-4|.|TRBV5-1
CASSLFAGAATKNIQYF
>TRBJ2-7|.|TRBV7-9
CASSYRDRPYEQYF
>TRBJ2-5|.|TRBV27
CASSLRTQSHQTQYF
>TRBJ2-7|.|TRBV20-1
CSASGTGFGQYF
>TRBJ2-1|.|TRBV19
CASSIALGTSAGGQFF
>TRBJ1-2|.|TRBV20-1
CSASVQGTNYGYTF
>TRBJ2-3|.|TRBV24-1
CATRSSQGWDTQYF
>TRBJ2-5|.|TRBV6-1
CASSDGARSQETQYF
>TRBJ2-7|few|TRBV18
CASSTPPGHITYEQYF
>TRBJ2-3|.|TRBV28
CASSSPGLESDTQYF
>TRBJ2-3|.|TRBV28
CASSRDALGDGRDTQYF
>TRBJ1-1|.|TRBV10-3
CAIKSGNTEAFF
>TRBJ2-2|.|TRBV6-5
CASRTGTANTGELFF
>TRBJ2-2|.|TRBV5-4
CASSSRQGSGELFF
>TRBJ1-6|few|TRBV9
CASSVETGNSPLHF
>TRBJ2-7|once|TRBV5-1
CASSLTDEQYF